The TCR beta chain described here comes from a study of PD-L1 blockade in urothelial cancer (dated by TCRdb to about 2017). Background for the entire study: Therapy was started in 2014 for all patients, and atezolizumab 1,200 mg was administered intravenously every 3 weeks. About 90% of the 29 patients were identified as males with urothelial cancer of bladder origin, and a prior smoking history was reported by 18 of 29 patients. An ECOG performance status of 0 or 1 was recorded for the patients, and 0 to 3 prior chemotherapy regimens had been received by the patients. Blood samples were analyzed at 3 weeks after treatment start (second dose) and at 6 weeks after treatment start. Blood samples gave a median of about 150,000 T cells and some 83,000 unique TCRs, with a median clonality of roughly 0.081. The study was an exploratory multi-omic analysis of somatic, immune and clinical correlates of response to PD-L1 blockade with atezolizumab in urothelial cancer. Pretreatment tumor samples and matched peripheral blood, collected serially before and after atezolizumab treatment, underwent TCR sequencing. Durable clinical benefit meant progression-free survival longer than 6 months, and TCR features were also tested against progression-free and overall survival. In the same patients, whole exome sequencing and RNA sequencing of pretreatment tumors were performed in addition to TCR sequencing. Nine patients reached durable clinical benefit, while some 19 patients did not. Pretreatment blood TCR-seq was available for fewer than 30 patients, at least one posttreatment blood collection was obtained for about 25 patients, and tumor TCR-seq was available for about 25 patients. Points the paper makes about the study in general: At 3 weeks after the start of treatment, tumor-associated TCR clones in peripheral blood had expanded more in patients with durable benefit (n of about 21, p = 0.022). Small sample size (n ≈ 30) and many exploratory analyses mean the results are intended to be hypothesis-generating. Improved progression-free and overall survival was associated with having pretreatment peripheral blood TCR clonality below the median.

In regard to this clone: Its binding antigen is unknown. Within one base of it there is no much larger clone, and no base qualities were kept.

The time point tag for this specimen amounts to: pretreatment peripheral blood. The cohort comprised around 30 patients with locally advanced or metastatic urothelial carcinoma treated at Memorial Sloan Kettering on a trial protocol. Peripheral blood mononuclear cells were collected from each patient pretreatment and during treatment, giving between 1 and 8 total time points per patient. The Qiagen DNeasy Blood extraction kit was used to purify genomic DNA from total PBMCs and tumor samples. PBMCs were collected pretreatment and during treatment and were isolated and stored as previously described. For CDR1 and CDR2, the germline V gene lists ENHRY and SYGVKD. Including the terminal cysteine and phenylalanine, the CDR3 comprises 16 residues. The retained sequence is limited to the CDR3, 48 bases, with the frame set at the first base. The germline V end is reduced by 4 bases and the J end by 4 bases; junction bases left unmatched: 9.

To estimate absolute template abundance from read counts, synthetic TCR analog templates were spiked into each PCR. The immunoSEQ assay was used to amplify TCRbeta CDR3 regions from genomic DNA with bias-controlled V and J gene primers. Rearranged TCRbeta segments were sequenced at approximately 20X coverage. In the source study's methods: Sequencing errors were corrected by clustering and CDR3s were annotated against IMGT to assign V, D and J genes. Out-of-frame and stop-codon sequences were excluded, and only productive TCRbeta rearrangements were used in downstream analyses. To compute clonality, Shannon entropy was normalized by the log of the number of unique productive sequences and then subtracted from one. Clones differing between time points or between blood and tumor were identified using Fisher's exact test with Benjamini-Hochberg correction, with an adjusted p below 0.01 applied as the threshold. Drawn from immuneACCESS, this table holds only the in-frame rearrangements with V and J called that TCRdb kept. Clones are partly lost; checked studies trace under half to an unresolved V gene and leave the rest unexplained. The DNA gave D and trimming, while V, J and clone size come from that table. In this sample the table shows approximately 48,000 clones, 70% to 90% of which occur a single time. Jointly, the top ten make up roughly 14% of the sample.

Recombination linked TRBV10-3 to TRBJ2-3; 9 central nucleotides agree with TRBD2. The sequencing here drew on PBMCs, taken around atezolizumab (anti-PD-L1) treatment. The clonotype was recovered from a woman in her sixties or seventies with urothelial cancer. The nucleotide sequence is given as TGTGCCATCAGTGGGGGCGGGAGGGCCCGGGCAGATACGCAGTATTTT. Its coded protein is CAISGGGRARADTQYF.